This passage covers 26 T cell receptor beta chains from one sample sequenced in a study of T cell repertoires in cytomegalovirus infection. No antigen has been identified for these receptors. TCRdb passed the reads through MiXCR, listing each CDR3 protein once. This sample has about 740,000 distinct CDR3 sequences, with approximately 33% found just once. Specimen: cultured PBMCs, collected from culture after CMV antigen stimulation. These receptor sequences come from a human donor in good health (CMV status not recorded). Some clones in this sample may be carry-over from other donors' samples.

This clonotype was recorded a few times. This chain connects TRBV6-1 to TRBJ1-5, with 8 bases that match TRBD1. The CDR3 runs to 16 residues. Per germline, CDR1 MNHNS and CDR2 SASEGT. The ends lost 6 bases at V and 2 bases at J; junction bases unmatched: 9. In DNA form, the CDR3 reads TGTGCCAGCAGCACCGGACAGGGCTCGGGCAATCAGCCCCAGCATTTT. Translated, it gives CASSTGQGSGNQPQHF.

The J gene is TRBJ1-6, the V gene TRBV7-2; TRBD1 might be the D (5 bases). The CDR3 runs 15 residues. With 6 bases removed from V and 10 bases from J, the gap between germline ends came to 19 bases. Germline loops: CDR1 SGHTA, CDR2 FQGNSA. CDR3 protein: CASSTRRGLGSPLHF. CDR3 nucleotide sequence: TGTGCCAGCAGTACCCGACGGGGCTTAGGGTCACCCCTCCACTTT.

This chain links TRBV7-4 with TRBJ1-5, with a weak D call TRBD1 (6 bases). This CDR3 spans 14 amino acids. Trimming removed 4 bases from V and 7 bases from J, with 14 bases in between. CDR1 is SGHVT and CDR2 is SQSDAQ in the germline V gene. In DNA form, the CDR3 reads TGTGCCAGCAGCTCAACAGGGCCCCACCAGCCCCAGCATTTT. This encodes CASSSTGPHQPQHF.

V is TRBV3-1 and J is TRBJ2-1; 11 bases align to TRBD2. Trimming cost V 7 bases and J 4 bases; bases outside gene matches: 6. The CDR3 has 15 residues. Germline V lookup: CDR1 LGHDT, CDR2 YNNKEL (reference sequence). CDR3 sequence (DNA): TGTGCCAGCAACCGAGGACTAGCGGGTTACAATGAGCAGTTCTTC. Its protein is CASNRGLAGYNEQFF.

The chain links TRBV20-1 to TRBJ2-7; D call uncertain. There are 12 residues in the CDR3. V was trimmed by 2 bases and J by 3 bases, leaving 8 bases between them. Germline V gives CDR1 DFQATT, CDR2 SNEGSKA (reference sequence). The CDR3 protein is CSARRADYEQYF. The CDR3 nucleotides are TGCAGTGCTAGACGAGCAGACTACGAGCAGTACTTC.

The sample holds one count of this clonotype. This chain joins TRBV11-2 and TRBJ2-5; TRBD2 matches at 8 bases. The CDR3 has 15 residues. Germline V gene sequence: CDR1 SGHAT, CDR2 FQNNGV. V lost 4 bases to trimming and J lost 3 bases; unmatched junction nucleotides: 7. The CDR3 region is CASSYPGGVEETQYF. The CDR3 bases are TGTGCCAGCAGCTACCCCGGGGGGGTGGAAGAGACCCAGTACTTC.

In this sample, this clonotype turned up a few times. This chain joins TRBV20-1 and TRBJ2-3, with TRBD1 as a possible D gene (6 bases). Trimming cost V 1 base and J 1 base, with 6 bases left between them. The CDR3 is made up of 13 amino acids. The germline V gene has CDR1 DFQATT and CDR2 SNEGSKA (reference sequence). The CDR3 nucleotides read TGCAGTGCTAGAGGGACAGGCACAGATACGCAGTATTTT. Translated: CSARGTGTDTQYF.

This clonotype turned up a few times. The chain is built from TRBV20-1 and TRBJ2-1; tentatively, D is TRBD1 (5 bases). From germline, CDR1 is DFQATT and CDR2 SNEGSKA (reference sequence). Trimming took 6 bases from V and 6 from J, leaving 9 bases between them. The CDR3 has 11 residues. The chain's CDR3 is CSAAGFNEQFF. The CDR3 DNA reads TGCAGTGCCGCAGGGTTCAATGAGCAGTTCTTC.

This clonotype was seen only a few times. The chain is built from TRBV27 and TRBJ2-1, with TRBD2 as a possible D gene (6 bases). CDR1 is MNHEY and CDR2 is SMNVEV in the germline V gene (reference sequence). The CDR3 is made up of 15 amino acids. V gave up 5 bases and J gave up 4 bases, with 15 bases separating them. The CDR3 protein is CASSPGTSTYNEQFF. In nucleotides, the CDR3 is TGTGCCAGCAGTCCGGGGACTTCGACATACAATGAGCAGTTCTTC.

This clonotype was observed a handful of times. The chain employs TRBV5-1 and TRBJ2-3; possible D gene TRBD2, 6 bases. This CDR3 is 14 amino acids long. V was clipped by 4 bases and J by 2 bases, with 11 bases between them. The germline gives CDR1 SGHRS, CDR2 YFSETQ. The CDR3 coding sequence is TGCGCCAGCAGCCCGGAGGGTTACACAGATACGCAGTATTTT. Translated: CASSPEGYTDTQYF. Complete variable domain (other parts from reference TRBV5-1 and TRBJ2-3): KAGVTQTPRYLIKTRGQQVTLSCSPISGHRSVSWYQQTPGQGLQFLFEYFSETQRNKGNFPGRFSGRQFSNSRSEMNVSTLELGDSALYLCASSPEGYTDTQYFGPGTRLTVL.

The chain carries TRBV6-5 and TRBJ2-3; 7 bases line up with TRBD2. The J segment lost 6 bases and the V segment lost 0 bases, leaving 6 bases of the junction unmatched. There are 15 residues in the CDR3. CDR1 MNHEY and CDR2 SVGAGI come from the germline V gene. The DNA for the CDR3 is TGTGCCAGCAGTTACTCTGTGACTAGCCGGGATACGCAGTATTTT. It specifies CASSYSVTSRDTQYF.

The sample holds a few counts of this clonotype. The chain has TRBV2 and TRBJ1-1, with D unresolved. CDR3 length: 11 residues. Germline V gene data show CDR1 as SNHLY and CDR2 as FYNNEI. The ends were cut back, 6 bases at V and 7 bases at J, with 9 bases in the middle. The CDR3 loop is CASSLTGEAFF. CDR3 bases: TGTGCCAGCAGCTTAACTGGTGAAGCTTTCTTT.

In nucleotides, the CDR3 is TGTGCCAGCAGCTTAGTTCGGGGGCTTGGTGAAAAACTGTTTTTT. This codes for CASSLVRGLGEKLFF. The genes are TRBV7-6 and TRBJ1-4, with D possibly being TRBD1 (6 bases). The V end lost 1 base, the J end lost 7 bases, and 13 bases lay between the germline ends. Germline values: CDR1 SGHVS, CDR2 FNYEAQ. The CDR3 is 15 amino acids.

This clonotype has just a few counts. CDR3 protein: CASSALWDPKNIQYF. Here the CDR3 DNA reads TGTGCCAGCAGCGCCCTCTGGGACCCTAAAAACATTCAGTACTTC. V gene TRBV7-2 combines with J gene TRBJ2-4; D is perhaps TRBD1 or TRBD2 (5 bases each). The length of the CDR3 is 15 residues. V lost 5 bases, J lost 4 bases, and 15 bases lay in between. The germline CDR1 and CDR2 sequences are SGHTA and FQGNSA.

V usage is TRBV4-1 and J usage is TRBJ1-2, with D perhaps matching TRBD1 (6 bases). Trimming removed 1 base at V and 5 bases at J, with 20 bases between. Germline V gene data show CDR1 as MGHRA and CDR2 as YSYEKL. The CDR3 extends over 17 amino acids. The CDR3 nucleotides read TGCGCCAGCAGCCAAGGGGCCGGACAGAAAAATTCTTATGGCTACACCTTC. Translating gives CASSQGAGQKNSYGYTF.

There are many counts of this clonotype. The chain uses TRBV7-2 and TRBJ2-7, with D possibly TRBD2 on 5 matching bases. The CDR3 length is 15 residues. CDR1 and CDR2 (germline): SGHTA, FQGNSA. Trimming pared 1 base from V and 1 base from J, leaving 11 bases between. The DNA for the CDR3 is TGTGCCAGCAGCTTAGACGGGAAGCCATCCTACGAGCAGTACTTC. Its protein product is CASSLDGKPSYEQYF.

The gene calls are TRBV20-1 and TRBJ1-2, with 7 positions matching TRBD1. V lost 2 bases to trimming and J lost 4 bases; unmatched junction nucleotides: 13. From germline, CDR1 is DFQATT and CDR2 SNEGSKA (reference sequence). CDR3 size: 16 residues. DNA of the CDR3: TGCAGTGCTAGAAATGGACAGGTCCTCCCCCCCTATGGCTACACCTTC. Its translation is CSARNGQVLPPYGYTF.

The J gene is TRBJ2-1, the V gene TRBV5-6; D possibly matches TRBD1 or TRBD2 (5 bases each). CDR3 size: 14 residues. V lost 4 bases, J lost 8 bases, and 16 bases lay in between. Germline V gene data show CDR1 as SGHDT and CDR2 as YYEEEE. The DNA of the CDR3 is TGTGCCAGCAGCACGAGGGGAATGAGGGATGAGCAGTTCTTC. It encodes CASSTRGMRDEQFF.

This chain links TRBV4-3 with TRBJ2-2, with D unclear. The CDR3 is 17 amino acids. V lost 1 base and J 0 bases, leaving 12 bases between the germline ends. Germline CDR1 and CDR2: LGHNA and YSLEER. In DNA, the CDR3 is TGCGCCAGCAGCCAAGGTGTGACACGGACGAACACCGGGGAGCTGTTTTTT. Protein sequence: CASSQGVTRTNTGELFF.

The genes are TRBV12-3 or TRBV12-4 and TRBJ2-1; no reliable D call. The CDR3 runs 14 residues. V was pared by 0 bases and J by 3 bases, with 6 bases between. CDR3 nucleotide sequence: TGTGCCAGCAGTTTAGCCAACCTCTACAATGAGCAGTTCTTC. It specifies CASSLANLYNEQFF.

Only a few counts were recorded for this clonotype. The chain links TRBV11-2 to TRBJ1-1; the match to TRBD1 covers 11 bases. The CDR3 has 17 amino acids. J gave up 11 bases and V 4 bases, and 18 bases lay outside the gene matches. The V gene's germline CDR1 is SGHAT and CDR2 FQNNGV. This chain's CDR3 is CASSSSISGTGGVEAFF. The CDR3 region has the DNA TGTGCCAGCAGCTCTTCCATCTCCGGGACAGGGGGGGTCGAGGCTTTCTTT.

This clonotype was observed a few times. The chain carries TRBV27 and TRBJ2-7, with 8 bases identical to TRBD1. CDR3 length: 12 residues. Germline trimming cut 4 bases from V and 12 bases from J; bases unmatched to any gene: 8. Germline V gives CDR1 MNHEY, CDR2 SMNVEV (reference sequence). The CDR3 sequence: CASSSDRVFAYF. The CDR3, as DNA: TGTGCCAGCAGTTCGGACAGGGTGTTTGCGTACTTC.

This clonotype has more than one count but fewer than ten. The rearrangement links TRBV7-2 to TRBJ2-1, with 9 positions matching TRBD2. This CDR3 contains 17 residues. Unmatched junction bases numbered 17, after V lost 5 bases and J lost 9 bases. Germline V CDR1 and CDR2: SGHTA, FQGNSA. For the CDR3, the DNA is TGTGCCAGCAGCCCCCGCGGTAGCGGGAGCTTTTGGGGTGAGCAGTTCTTC. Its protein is CASSPRGSGSFWGEQFF.

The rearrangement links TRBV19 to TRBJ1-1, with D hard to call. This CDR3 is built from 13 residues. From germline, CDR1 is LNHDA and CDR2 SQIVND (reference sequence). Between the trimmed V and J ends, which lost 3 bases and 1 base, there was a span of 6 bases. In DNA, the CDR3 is TGTGCCAGTAGTATCATGGGGAACACTGAAGCTTTCTTT. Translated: CASSIMGNTEAFF.

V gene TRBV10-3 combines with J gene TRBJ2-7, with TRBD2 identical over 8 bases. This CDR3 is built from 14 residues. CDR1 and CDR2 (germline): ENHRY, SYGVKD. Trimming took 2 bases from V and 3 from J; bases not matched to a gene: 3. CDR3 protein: CAISEVAGRYEQYF. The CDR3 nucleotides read TGTGCCATCAGTGAGGTAGCGGGGCGCTACGAGCAGTACTTC.

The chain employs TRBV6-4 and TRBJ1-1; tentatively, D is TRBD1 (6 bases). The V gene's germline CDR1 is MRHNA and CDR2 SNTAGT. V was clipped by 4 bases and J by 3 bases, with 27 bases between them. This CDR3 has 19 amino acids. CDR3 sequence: CASSVPMEQGNGRDTEAFF. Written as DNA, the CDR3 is TGTGCCAGCAGTGTCCCTATGGAGCAGGGGAACGGGAGAGACACTGAAGCTTTCTTT.